Below are 2 T cell receptor beta chains sequenced from a single sample in a study of T cell responses to AZD1222 COVID-19 vaccine. Profiling relied on immunoSEQ multiplex PCR, and the TCRdb table lists in-frame clones only, not all of them. This sample carries approximately 190,000 clones, roughly 92% of them seen once, and the ten largest clones take about 4%. Sequenced material: peripheral blood, taken 28 days after the second dose of the MenACWY control vaccine. The origin of the receptors is an adult who received the MenACWY meningococcal vaccine as a control.

V usage is TRBV27 and J usage is TRBJ2-7, with 8 positions matching TRBD2. The trim removed 2 bases at V and 0 bases at J, leaving 3 bases unmatched. Per germline, CDR1 MNHEY and CDR2 SMNVEV (reference sequence). The CDR3 has 15 residues. DNA of the CDR3: TGTGCCAGCAGTTTACAAGGGACTAGCTCCTACGAGCAGTACTTC. This sequence encodes CASSLQGTSSYEQYF.

The CDR3: CASSKTSGKGGEQFF. In nucleotides, the CDR3 is TGTGCCAGTAGTAAGACTAGCGGGAAGGGAGGTGAGCAGTTCTTC. The rearrangement links TRBV19 to TRBJ2-1; 11 bases line up with TRBD2. The trim removed 4 bases at V and 9 bases at J, leaving 8 bases unmatched. The CDR3 contains 15 residues. In germline, CDR1 is LNHDA, CDR2 SQIVND (reference sequence).